These 28 T cell receptor beta chains were all obtained from the same sample, sequenced in a study of blood T cell repertoires in COVID-19. Assay: immunoSEQ multiplex PCR; the TCRdb copy retains only in-frame clones and omits some. The table shows 70,000 or so clones, with around 87% occurring only once. Sequencing input: peripheral blood. The receptors originated from a woman aged 18-35 years with acute or convalescent COVID-19.

Details on this clone: Other DNA sequences in this specimen translate into the identical CDR3. This chain uses TRBV6-5 with TRBJ1-5, with D possibly TRBD1 on 6 matching bases. There are 13 residues in the CDR3. The germline V gene has CDR1 MNHEY and CDR2 SVGAGI. V was pared by 6 bases and J by 4 bases, with 10 bases between. The CDR3 is CASRRTENQPQHF. The CDR3 DNA reads TGTGCCAGCAGAAGGACAGAGAATCAGCCCCAGCATTTT.

J is TRBJ1-1 and V is TRBV28; a weak D match, TRBD1 (5 bases). This CDR3 has 14 residues. Germline lookup yields CDR1 MDHEN and CDR2 SYDVKM. The V end lost 8 bases, the J end lost 0 bases, and 13 bases lay between the germline ends. The CDR3 region is CASFLQDMNTEAFF. As DNA, the CDR3 is TGTGCCAGCTTCCTACAGGACATGAACACTGAAGCTTTCTTT.

The chain recombines TRBV7-2 with TRBJ1-2; D not certain. The CDR3 length is 13 residues. The V end lost 2 bases, the J end lost 9 bases, and 13 bases lay between the germline ends. Germline assignment: CDR1 SGHTA and CDR2 FQGNSA. CDR3 protein: CASSLPGAVSYTF. The CDR3 nucleotides read TGTGCCAGCAGCTTACCGGGAGCGGTTAGCTACACCTTC. Full variable domain (missing parts from reference TRBV7-2 and TRBJ1-2): GAGVSQSPSNKVTEKGKDVELRCDPISGHTALYWYRQSLGQGLEFLIYFQGNSAPDKSGLPSDRFSAERTGGSVSTLTIQRTQQEDSAVYLCASSLPGAVSYTFGSGTRLTVV.

This chain connects TRBV2 to TRBJ1-1; D possibly corresponds to TRBD1 (5 bases). This CDR3 region has 13 residues. The germline V and J ends were trimmed by 4 bases and 2 bases, with 8 bases remaining between them. CDR1 is SNHLY and CDR2 is FYNNEI in the germline V gene. CDR3 sequence: CASSGGANTEAFF. For the CDR3, the DNA is TGTGCCAGCAGTGGCGGGGCAAACACTGAAGCTTTCTTT.

The V and J genes are TRBV3-1 (or the pseudogene TRBV3-2) and TRBJ2-5, with 8 bases that match TRBD2. Losses at the gene ends were 0 bases for V and 5 bases for J; bases not matched to a gene: 8. Germline CDR1 LGHDT, CDR2 YNNKEL (reference sequence). The CDR3 contains 16 residues. The CDR3 region is CASSQDLTGGEETQYF. DNA of the CDR3: TGTGCCAGCAGCCAAGATCTAACGGGAGGGGAGGAGACCCAGTACTTC.

The V gene is TRBV24-1, the J gene TRBJ2-3; 12 positions match TRBD2. This CDR3 is 14 amino acids long. Trimming cost V 11 bases and J 5 bases; bases outside gene matches: 7. Per the germline V gene, CDR1 is KGHDR and CDR2 is SFDVKD. The DNA of the CDR3 is TGTGCCAGTTGGTCGGGACTAGCGGGAGATACGCAGTATTTT. Its protein is CASWSGLAGDTQYF.

The chain links TRBV7-2 to TRBJ2-7; 10 bases match TRBD2. The germline gives CDR1 SGHTA, CDR2 FQGNSA. The CDR3 consists of 19 residues. V lost 0 bases and J lost 0; bases outside the gene matches: 11. CDR3 sequence reads: CASSLALGTSVLFSYEQYF. The CDR3 DNA follows: TGTGCCAGCAGCTTAGCCTTAGGGACTAGCGTCCTTTTCTCCTACGAGCAGTACTTC.

The chain uses TRBV2 and TRBJ2-7; D gene ambiguous. Trimming cost V 6 bases and J 2 bases, with 17 bases left between them. The CDR3 covers 15 residues. CDR1 SNHLY and CDR2 FYNNEI come from the germline V gene. CDR3 DNA sequence: TGTGCCAGCAGCGCAGGATTACGAACCGCCTACGAGCAGTACTTC. Translation: CASSAGLRTAYEQYF.

This sequence joins TRBV7-2 and TRBJ1-6, with D possibly matching TRBD1 (5 bases). The CDR3 is 16 amino acids. CDR1 and CDR2 from the germline V gene are SGHTA and FQGNSA. V gave up 3 bases and J gave up 5 bases, with 14 bases separating them. The CDR3 sequence is CASSFGQSKHNSPLHF. Here the CDR3 DNA reads TGTGCCAGCAGCTTCGGACAATCCAAACATAATTCACCCCTCCACTTT.

This clone was seen a handful of times. This rearrangement joins TRBV7-6 to TRBJ2-3; 8 positions agree with TRBD2. Germline V lookup: CDR1 SGHVS, CDR2 FNYEAQ. With V trimmed by 5 bases and J by 2 bases, 6 bases remained unmatched. The CDR3 length is 15 residues. The CDR3 region is CASSPGGGTTDTQYF. CDR3 in DNA: TGTGCCAGCAGCCCCGGGGGGGGTACCACAGATACGCAGTATTTT.

V and J are TRBV24-1 and TRBJ1-2, with D possibly being TRBD1 (5 bases). This CDR3 is built from 14 residues. V lost 7 bases and J 4 bases, leaving 15 bases between the germline ends. The germline V gene encodes CDR1 KGHDR and CDR2 SFDVKD. CDR3 sequence (DNA): TGTGCCACCAGGGAATCAGACAGAATCTATGGCTACACCTTC. Translation gives CATRESDRIYGYTF.

V usage is TRBV11-2 and J usage is TRBJ2-1; 12 bases align to TRBD2. V shed 5 bases, J shed 9 bases, and the junction held 8 bases outside the gene matches. This CDR3 has 15 residues. Germline V gene data show CDR1 as SGHAT and CDR2 as FQNNGV. The CDR3 here is CASSGSLAGGVEQFF. As DNA, the CDR3 is TGTGCCAGCAGCGGGTCACTAGCGGGGGGTGTTGAGCAGTTCTTC. Using reference TRBV11-2 and TRBJ2-1 for the parts outside the CDR3, the full variable domain is EAGVAQSPRYKIIEKRQSVAFWCNPISGHATLYWYQQILGQGPKLLIQFQNNGVVDDSQLPKDRFSAERLKGVDSTLKIQPAKLEDSAVYLCASSGSLAGGVEQFFGPGTRLTVL.

This chain connects TRBV28 to TRBJ1-1; no clear D gene. Germline loops: CDR1 MDHEN, CDR2 SYDVKM. Trimming shortened V by 5 bases and J by 2 bases, and 18 bases separated the two germline ends. The CDR3 totals 16 residues. The CDR3 reads CASSPMLVEPNTEAFF. As DNA, the CDR3 is TGTGCCAGCAGTCCCATGTTAGTAGAGCCCAACACTGAAGCTTTCTTT.

The chain joins TRBV7-8 to TRBJ1-5, with 7 nucleotides matching TRBD1. J gave up 3 bases and V 2 bases, and 7 bases lay outside the gene matches. CDR3 length equals 16 residues. Germline V gene lookup returns CDR1 SGHVS and CDR2 FQNEAQ. CDR3 sequence (DNA): TGTGCCAGCAGCTTATCGGCCAGGGGGGACAATCAGCCCCAGCATTTT. It encodes CASSLSARGDNQPQHF.

This clone appeared a few times. V gene TRBV18 combines with J gene TRBJ2-5, with 8 bases identical to TRBD1. This CDR3 contains 14 residues. The J segment lost 8 bases and the V segment lost 5 bases, leaving 10 bases of the junction unmatched. Germline V gene data show CDR1 as KGHSH and CDR2 as LQKENI. CDR3 protein: CASSSGQGAETQYF. The DNA for the CDR3 is TGTGCCAGCTCATCCGGACAGGGAGCGGAAACCCAGTACTTC.

V is TRBV7-2 and J is TRBJ1-1, with 9 positions matching TRBD1. CDR1 is SGHTA and CDR2 is FQGNSA in the germline V gene. The CDR3 is made up of 16 amino acids. V lost 5 bases, J lost 4 bases, and 11 bases stayed unmatched. The CDR3 sequence: CASSARTGVLGTEAFF. DNA for the CDR3: TGTGCCAGCAGCGCACGGACAGGGGTCCTCGGCACTGAAGCTTTCTTT.

V gene TRBV6-5 combines with J gene TRBJ1-1; D gene unclear. Germline V lookup: CDR1 MNHEY, CDR2 SVGAGI. The CDR3 consists of 14 residues. V was clipped by 7 bases and J by 4 bases, with 16 bases between them. CDR3 region: CASKESEVGTEAFF. The CDR3 DNA follows: TGTGCCAGCAAGGAGAGCGAAGTGGGCACTGAAGCTTTCTTT.

The gene calls are TRBV19 and TRBJ2-1, with 9 bases that match TRBD2. Per germline, CDR1 LNHDA and CDR2 SQIVND (reference sequence). This CDR3 has 14 amino acids. V shed 5 bases and J 7 bases; nucleotides not matched to a gene: 6. The CDR3 DNA reads as TGTGCCAGTAGTCTGGCGGGGGGGCCGAATGAGCAGTTCTTC. This encodes CASSLAGGPNEQFF.

This chain connects TRBV6-2 or TRBV6-3 to TRBJ1-2, with TRBD1 matching 7 bases. There are 18 residues in the CDR3. V lost 6 bases to trimming and J lost 1 base; unmatched junction nucleotides: 17. The germline gives CDR1 MNHEY, CDR2 SVGEGT. As DNA, the CDR3 is TGTGCCAGCAGCTCCGTTTTGGGGACAGCAGTTTTTAACTATGGCTACACCTTC. This gives the protein CASSSVLGTAVFNYGYTF.

The count of this clone is one. The rearrangement links TRBV9 to TRBJ2-5, with D maybe TRBD1 (6 bases). Germline V gene lookup returns CDR1 SGDLS and CDR2 YYNGEE. V was trimmed by 2 bases and J by 1 base, leaving 12 bases between them. This CDR3 spans 15 amino acids. CDR3 in DNA: TGTGCCAGCAGCGTGAGAGGGGACATCCAAGAGACCCAGTACTTC. Translation: CASSVRGDIQETQYF.

The V call is TRBV19, the J call TRBJ1-5, with 7 bases fitting TRBD1. Trimming took 4 bases from V and 5 from J; bases not matched to a gene: 8. The germline gives CDR1 LNHDA, CDR2 SQIVND (reference sequence). The CDR3 length is 15 residues. DNA of the CDR3: TGTGCCAGTAGTACGAGACAGGGCGTATATCAGCCCCAGCATTTT. Translated, it gives CASSTRQGVYQPQHF.

This clone was picked up one time. The chain has TRBV30 and TRBJ1-3; D uncertain. V dropped 5 bases and J dropped 0 bases, with 14 bases sitting between them. Germline assignment: CDR1 GTSNPN and CDR2 SVGIG (reference sequence). This CDR3 spans 15 amino acids. The CDR3 spells CAWGDGSSSGNTIYF. In DNA form, the CDR3 reads TGTGCCTGGGGCGACGGGAGTTCCTCTGGAAACACCATATATTTT.

This chain uses TRBV2 with TRBJ1-3; D not certain. The V gene lost 4 bases and the J gene lost 0 bases, with 16 bases spanning the gap. CDR3 length: 17 residues. The germline V gene encodes CDR1 SNHLY and CDR2 FYNNEI. CDR3 loop: CASSVRAAARSGNTIYF. The CDR3 nucleotides read TGTGCCAGCAGTGTGAGGGCTGCCGCACGCTCTGGAAACACCATATATTTT.

This clone was seen only a few times. V gene TRBV9 combines with J gene TRBJ1-1; TRBD1 is a possible D gene (5 bases). Germline assignment: CDR1 SGDLS and CDR2 YYNGEE. The CDR3 extends over 15 amino acids. Deletions cut 6 bases from V and 3 bases from J, with 18 bases between. CDR3 sequence (DNA): TGTGCCAGCAAGCAAGACGGGGGTATGGACACTGAAGCTTTCTTT. Translation: CASKQDGGMDTEAFF.

The chain recombines TRBV7-2 with TRBJ1-6; D is possibly TRBD1 (5 bases). Germline V gene data show CDR1 as SGHTA and CDR2 as FQGNSA. The CDR3 is 19 amino acids. Trimming pared 1 base from V and 0 bases from J, leaving 16 bases between. The CDR3 region has the DNA TGTGCCAGCAGCTTAGATAGGGGCAGCCTTAGCTCCTATAATTCACCCCTCCACTTT. It codes for CASSLDRGSLSSYNSPLHF. Filled out from reference TRBV7-2 and TRBJ1-6, the complete variable domain reads GAGVSQSPSNKVTEKGKDVELRCDPISGHTALYWYRQSLGQGLEFLIYFQGNSAPDKSGLPSDRFSAERTGGSVSTLTIQRTQQEDSAVYLCASSLDRGSLSSYNSPLHFGNGTRLTVT.

The chain employs TRBV7-6 and TRBJ2-2; 9 bases are shared with TRBD2. Germline trimming cut 6 bases from V and 1 base from J; bases unmatched to any gene: 15. Germline V gene sequence: CDR1 SGHVS, CDR2 FNYEAQ. The CDR3 is 19 residues long. In DNA form, the CDR3 reads TGTGCCAGCAGTCACGGCCGGCTAGCGGGAATCTTGAACACCGGGGAGCTGTTTTTT. Translating gives CASSHGRLAGILNTGELFF. The full variable domain, in which reference TRBV7-6 and TRBJ2-2 provide the parts outside the CDR3, is GAGVSQSPRYKVTKRGQDVALRCDPISGHVSLYWYRQALGQGPEFLTYFNYEAQQDKSGLPNDRFSAERPEGSISTLTIQRTEQRDSAMYRCASSHGRLAGILNTGELFFGEGSRLTVL.

The J gene is TRBJ2-7, the V gene TRBV6-2 or TRBV6-3, with D perhaps matching TRBD2 (5 bases). Germline CDR1 is MNHEY and CDR2 is SVGEGT. CDR3 size: 13 residues. Trimming took off 0 bases at V and 5 bases at J, with 8 bases between the two ends. CDR3: CASSYSSGHEQYF. The CDR3 coding sequence is TGTGCCAGCAGTTACTCAAGCGGCCACGAGCAGTACTTC.

The rearrangement joins TRBV19 to TRBJ1-6; 8 bases map to TRBD1. After removal of 4 bases from V and 5 bases from J, the junction contained 7 bases not matched to a gene. The CDR3 runs to 16 residues. Germline assignment: CDR1 LNHDA and CDR2 SQIVND (reference sequence). The CDR3 reads CASSTDRDRNNSPLHF. In DNA form, the CDR3 reads TGTGCCAGTAGTACAGACAGGGACAGGAATAATTCACCCCTCCACTTT.